This TCR beta chain was identified during a study of T cells in Graves' hyperthyroidism and ophthalmopathy. Study in general: Pretreatment peripheral blood was obtained at initial diagnosis.

With V trimmed by 6 bases and J by 8 bases, 10 bases remained unmatched. The CDR3 runs 15 residues. CDR1 is MNHEY, CDR2 SMNVEV, per germline (reference sequence). There were TCR beta CDR3 regions amplified from RNA transcripts. The study used the HTBI primer set for a first-round RT-PCR of the TCR CDR3. TCRdb re-called the multiplex PCR reads with MiXCR, one entry per CDR3 protein. There are roughly 380,000 distinct CDR3 sequences in the sample; around 13% occur only once, and 9.5% to 12% lies in the top ten. This clonotype came up a few times. Subjects aged 18 to 65 presented with newly diagnosed hyperthyroidism of less than 2 months' duration. The study left out patients who had uncontrolled infection, other autoimmune disease, pregnancy or lactation. Orbital computed tomography, thyroid ultrasound, serum thyroxine and TRAb, and clinical symptoms together informed the diagnoses.

Sequenced sample: blood. This clonotype was sampled from an older woman with Graves' hyperthyroidism. The rearrangement links TRBV27 to TRBJ1-6; 7 bases match TRBD1. CDR3 sequence (DNA): TGTGCCAGCAGCCCGTTGGAGGGGGCACATTCACCCCTCCACTTT. Amino acids: CASSPLEGAHSPLHF.